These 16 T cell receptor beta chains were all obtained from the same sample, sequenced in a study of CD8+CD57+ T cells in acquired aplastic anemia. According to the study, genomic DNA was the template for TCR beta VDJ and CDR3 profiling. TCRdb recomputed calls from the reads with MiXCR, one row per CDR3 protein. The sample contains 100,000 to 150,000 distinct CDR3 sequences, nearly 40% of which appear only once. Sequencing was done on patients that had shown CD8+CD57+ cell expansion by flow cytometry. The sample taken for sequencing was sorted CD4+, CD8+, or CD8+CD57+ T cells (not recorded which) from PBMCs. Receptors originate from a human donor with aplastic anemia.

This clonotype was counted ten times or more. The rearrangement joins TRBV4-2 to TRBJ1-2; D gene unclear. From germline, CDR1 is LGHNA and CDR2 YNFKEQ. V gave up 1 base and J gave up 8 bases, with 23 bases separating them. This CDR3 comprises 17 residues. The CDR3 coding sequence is TGTGCCAGCAGCCAAGGGTTGGCAGGCCGGAACGAGTGGGGCTACACCTTC. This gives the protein CASSQGLAGRNEWGYTF.

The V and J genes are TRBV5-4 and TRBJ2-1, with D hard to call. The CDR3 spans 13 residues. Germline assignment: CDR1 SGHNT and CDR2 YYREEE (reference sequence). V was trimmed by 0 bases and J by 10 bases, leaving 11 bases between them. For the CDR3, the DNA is TGTGCCAGCAGCTTGGTAAGGGTCAGCGAGCAGTTCTTC. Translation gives CASSLVRVSEQFF.

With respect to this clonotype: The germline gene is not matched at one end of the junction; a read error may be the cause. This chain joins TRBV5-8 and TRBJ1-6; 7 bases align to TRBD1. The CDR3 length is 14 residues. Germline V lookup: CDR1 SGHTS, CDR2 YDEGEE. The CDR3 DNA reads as TGTACCAGCAGCAAGGAGACAGGGTTTCCACCCCTCCACTTT. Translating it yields CTSSKETGFPPLHF.

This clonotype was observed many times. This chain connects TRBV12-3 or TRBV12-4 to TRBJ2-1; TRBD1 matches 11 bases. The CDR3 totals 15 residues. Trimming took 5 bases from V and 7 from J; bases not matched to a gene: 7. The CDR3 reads CASSVGQGEGNEQFF. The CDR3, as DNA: TGTGCCAGCAGTGTGGGACAGGGGGAAGGGAATGAGCAGTTCTTC.

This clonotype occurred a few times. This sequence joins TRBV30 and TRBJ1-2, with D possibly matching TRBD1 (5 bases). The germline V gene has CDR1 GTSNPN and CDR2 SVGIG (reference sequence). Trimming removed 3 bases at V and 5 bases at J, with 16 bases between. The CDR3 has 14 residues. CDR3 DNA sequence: TGTGCCTGGAGCCGGGCAGGGCGGGAATATGGCTACACCTTC. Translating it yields CAWSRAGREYGYTF.

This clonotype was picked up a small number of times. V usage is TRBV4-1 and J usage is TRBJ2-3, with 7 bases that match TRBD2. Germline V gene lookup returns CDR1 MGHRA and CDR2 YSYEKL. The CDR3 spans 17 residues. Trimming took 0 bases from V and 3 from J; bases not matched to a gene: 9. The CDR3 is CASSQDGGGGRTDTQYF. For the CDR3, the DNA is TGCGCCAGCAGCCAAGATGGAGGCGGGGGAAGGACAGATACGCAGTATTTT.

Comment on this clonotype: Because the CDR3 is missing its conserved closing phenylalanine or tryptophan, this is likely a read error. The CDR3 DNA follows: TGTGCCAGCAGTGATCGCAGGGGCAATTCACCCCTCCACCTT. Translated: CASSDRRGNSPLHL. The chain is built from TRBV2 and TRBJ1-6; D may be TRBD1 (6 bases). Germline V gene data show CDR1 as SNHLY and CDR2 as FYNNEI. V shed 3 bases and J shed 7 bases, with 10 bases lying between them. CDR3 length: 14 residues.

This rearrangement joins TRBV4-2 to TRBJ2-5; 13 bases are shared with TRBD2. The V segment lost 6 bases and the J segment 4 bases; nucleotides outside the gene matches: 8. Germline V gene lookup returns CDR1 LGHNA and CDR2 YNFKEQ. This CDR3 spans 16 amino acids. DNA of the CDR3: TGTGCCAGCAGTTTATGGACTAGCGGGGGTCGAGAGACCCAGTACTTC. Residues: CASSLWTSGGRETQYF.

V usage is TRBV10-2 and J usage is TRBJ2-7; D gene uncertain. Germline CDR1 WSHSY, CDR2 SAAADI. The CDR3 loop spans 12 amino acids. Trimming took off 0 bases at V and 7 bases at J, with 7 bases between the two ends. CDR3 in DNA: TGCGCCAGCAGTGAGTCGATGGGAGAGCAGTACTTC. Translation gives CASSESMGEQYF.

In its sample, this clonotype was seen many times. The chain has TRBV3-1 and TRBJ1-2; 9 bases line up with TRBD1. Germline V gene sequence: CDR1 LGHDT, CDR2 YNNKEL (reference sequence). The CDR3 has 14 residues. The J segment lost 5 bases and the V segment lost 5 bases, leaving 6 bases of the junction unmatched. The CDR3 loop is CASSVGGTGYGYTF. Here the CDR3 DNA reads TGTGCCAGCAGCGTGGGGGGGACAGGGTATGGCTACACCTTC. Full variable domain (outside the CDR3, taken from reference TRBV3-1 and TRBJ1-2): DTAVSQTPKYLVTQMGNDKSIKCEQNLGHDTMYWYKQDSKKFLKIMFSYNNKELIINETVPNRFSPKSPDKAHLNLHINSLELGDSAVYFCASSVGGTGYGYTFGSGTRLTVV.

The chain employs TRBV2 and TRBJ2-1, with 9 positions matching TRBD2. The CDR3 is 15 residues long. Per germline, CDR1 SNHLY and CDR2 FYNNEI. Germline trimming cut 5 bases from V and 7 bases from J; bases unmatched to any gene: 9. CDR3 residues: CASSPDSGGGNEQFF. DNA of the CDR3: TGTGCCAGCAGTCCCGATAGCGGGGGTGGAAATGAGCAGTTCTTC.

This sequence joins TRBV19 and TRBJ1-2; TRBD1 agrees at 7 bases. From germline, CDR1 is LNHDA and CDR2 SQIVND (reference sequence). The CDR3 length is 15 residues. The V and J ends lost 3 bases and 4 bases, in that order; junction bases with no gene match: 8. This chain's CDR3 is CASSILSGGLYGYTF. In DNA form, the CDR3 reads TGTGCCAGTAGTATCCTGTCAGGGGGACTCTATGGCTACACCTTC.

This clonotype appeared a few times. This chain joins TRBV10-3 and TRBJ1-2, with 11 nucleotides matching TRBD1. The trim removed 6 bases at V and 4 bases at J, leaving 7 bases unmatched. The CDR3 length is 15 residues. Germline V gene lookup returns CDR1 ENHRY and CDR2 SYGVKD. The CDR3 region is CAISKPGTGGYGYTF. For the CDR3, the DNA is TGTGCCATCAGCAAACCCGGGACAGGGGGCTATGGCTACACCTTC.

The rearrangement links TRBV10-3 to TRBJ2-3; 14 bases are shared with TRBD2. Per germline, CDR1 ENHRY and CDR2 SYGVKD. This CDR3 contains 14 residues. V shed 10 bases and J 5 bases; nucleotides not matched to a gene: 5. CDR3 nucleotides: TGTGCCACCCGGACTAGCGGGGGGAAAGATACGCAGTATTTT. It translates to CATRTSGGKDTQYF.

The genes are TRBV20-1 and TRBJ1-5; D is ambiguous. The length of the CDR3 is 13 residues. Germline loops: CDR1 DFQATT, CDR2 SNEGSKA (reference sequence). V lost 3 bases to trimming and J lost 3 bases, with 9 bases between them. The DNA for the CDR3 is TGCAGTGCTAGTGAGCAGAACAATCAGCCCCAGCATTTT. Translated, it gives CSASEQNNQPQHF.

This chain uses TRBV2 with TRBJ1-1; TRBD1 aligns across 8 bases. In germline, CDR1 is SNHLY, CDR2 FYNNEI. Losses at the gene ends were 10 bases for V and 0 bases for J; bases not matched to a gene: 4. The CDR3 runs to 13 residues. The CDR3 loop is CATRTGMNTEAFF. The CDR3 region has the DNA TGTGCCACCAGGACAGGGATGAACACTGAAGCTTTCTTT.